This is a list of T cell receptor beta chains from one sample in a study of T cell repertoires in cytomegalovirus infection. TCRdb called the reads again in MiXCR, with one record for every CDR3 protein. The repertoire holds tens of thousands of distinct CDR3 sequences, with 45% to 50% as singletons. These TCRs are of unknown antigen specificity. This specimen was CD8+ T cells from cultured PBMCs, taken from culture after CMV antigen stimulation. The receptors derive from a human donor in good health (CMV status not recorded). Some clones in this sample may be carry-over from other donors' samples. Both conserved end residues are part of each CDR3. A D gene is named only where the DNA matches it firmly. Expanded clones get a size class; other rows say once, few or many, or leave the size out.

j_call clone_size v_call d_call cdr3_nt cdr3_aa
TRBJ2-3 few TRBV6-5 TRBD2 TGTGCCAGCAGCCTTGGGGAGGGAGCAGATACGCAGTATTTT CASSLGEGADTQYF
TRBJ2-1 few TRBV11-2 TRBD2 TGTGCCAGCAGCTTGGAGGGTAATGCGGGAGACCCTACCTACAATGAGCAGTTCTTC CASSLEGNAGDPTYNEQFF
TRBJ2-2 many TRBV7-8 - TGTGCCAGCAGCTTAGCGGGAGGCGGGGAGCTGTTTTTT CASSLAGGGELFF
TRBJ1-2 few TRBV7-6 - TGTGCCAGCAGCGACAGAGGCCAAAACGGCGGCTACACCTTC CASSDRGQNGGYTF
TRBJ1-1 few TRBV6-1 - TGTGCCAGCGGCCCTACGGGACATCTCGACTCTGAAGCTTTCTTT CASGPTGHLDSEAFF
TRBJ2-7 - TRBV13 TRBD2 TGTGCCAGCAGCGCCGGACTAGCGTCGATGGGGCAGTACTTC CASSAGLASMGQYF
TRBJ1-1 - TRBV25-1 TRBD1 TGTGCCAGCAGATCCACCGGGACAGGGGGCACTGAAGCTTTCTTT CASRSTGTGGTEAFF
TRBJ1-4 - TRBV12-3/TRBV12-4 TRBD1 TGTGCCAGCAGTCCGCCCCGGACAGGGGAGGGGGAAAAACTGTTTTTT CASSPPRTGEGEKLFF
TRBJ2-7 - TRBV12-5 - TGTGCTAGTCAGTCTCCCTCCTCCTACGAGCAGTACTTC CASQSPSSYEQYF
TRBJ2-1 - TRBV11-1 TRBD2 TGTGCCAGCAGCTTAGGAGAAGGGACTAGCGGACCGTTCTTC CASSLGEGTSGPFF
TRBJ1-1 - TRBV3-1 - TGTGCCAGCAGCCCTTCTCGGGGGGCGAACGCTGAAGCTTTCTTT CASSPSRGANAEAFF
TRBJ2-2 - TRBV10-3 - TGTGCCATCAGTGAGTCGAATGCTCGGCAGGGGAACACCGGGGAGCTGTTTTTT CAISESNARQGNTGELFF
TRBJ1-1 few TRBV6-1 - TGTGCCAGCACCTTAGCCCGAGGGGCGACTTACGCTTTCTTT CASTLARGATYAFF
TRBJ2-7 once TRBV20-1 - TGCAGTGCTAGAAGGGCGGGCGCCTACGAGCAGTACTTC CSARRAGAYEQYF
TRBJ2-7 once TRBV7-6 TRBD1 TGTGCCAGCAGCAGTAACCCCGGGACAGGGGGTTACGAGCAGTACTTC CASSSNPGTGGYEQYF
TRBJ2-1 few TRBV7-3 TRBD2 TGTGCCAGCAGCTCCGGCCGAGCGGGAGGGCCCCCGGCCCAGTTCTTC CASSSGRAGGPPAQFF
TRBJ2-5 - TRBV15 - TGTGCCACCAGCAGAGATCCATCGGAGACCCAGTACTTC CATSRDPSETQYF
TRBJ1-6 - TRBV18 TRBD1 TGTGCCAGCTCACCGGGAACAGGGGATAATTCACCCCTCCACTTT CASSPGTGDNSPLHF
TRBJ2-5 few TRBV7-8 - TGTGCCAGCAGCTTGGGAGCGGCGCAAGAGACCCAGTACTTC CASSLGAAQETQYF
TRBJ2-1 few TRBV5-1 - TGCGCCAGCAGCCCAAGACCGAGCTCCTACAATGAGCAGTTCTTC CASSPRPSSYNEQFF
TRBJ2-1 once TRBV27 TRBD2 TGTGCCAGCAGTGGGGCTTGGACTAGAAGTGGGAGGATGGATGAGCAGTTCTTC CASSGAWTRSGRMDEQFF
TRBJ2-7 - TRBV6-6 - TGTGCCAGCAGTTACTCCGGGGGAAGGGAGCAGTACTTC CASSYSGGREQYF
TRBJ1-1 few TRBV28 - TGTGCCAGCAGTCCAGGGACTGAAAACACTGAAGCTTTCTTT CASSPGTENTEAFF
TRBJ2-1 many TRBV11-2 - TGTGCCAGCAGCCTAGTTATGGGAGACCCCTACAATGAGCAGTTCTTC CASSLVMGDPYNEQFF
TRBJ1-5 many TRBV30 TRBD1 TGTGCCTGGACGGACAGGGGCTCGAGCAATCAGCCCCAGCATTTT CAWTDRGSSNQPQHF
TRBJ2-1 many TRBV7-2 TRBD2 TGTGCCAGCAGCTTCGGGACTAGCGGCAATGAGCAGTTCTTC CASSFGTSGNEQFF
TRBJ2-5 - TRBV7-3 TRBD1 TGTGCCAGCAGCTTAGGGCAGGGGGCCGGCGAGACCCAGTACTTC CASSLGQGAGETQYF
TRBJ2-3 once TRBV6-5 - TGTGCCAGCAGTTATAAATCGACAGGGCGGGGTACGCAGTATTTT CASSYKSTGRGTQYF
TRBJ2-3 - TRBV5-6 TRBD2 TGTGCCAGCAGCTTGGCCTCGGCTCTAGCGGGGCCAGATACGCAGTATTTT CASSLASALAGPDTQYF
TRBJ2-3 - TRBV4-1 TRBD1 TGCGCCAGCAGCCAAGATGCCAGGGGGCTCGCAGATACGCAGTATTTT CASSQDARGLADTQYF
TRBJ2-7 - TRBV27 - TGTGCCAGCAGTCTCGGACAGACCTACGAGCAGTACTTC CASSLGQTYEQYF
TRBJ1-4 few TRBV7-6 - TGTGCCAGCAGCGAGGGTATTCGGGGCGATGAAAAACTGTTTTTT CASSEGIRGDEKLFF
TRBJ2-1 - TRBV6-5 - TGTGCCAGCAGTTACGGGGGAAACGATGAGCAGTTCTTC CASSYGGNDEQFF
TRBJ2-7 - TRBV7-2 - TGTGCCAGCAGCGCGGAGGGCTTCCACGAGCAGTACTTC CASSAEGFHEQYF
TRBJ1-2 - TRBV2 TRBD1 TGTGCCAGCAGCCGACAGGGGGACTATGGCTACACCTTC CASSRQGDYGYTF
TRBJ1-2 many TRBV7-6 TRBD1 TGTGCCAGCAGCTTAACATACCAGGGGGATGGCTACACCTTC CASSLTYQGDGYTF
TRBJ1-1 - TRBV2 TRBD1 TGTGCCAGCAGTGGAGGGGACAGGGGGAACACTGAAGCTTTCTTT CASSGGDRGNTEAFF
TRBJ2-3 - TRBV7-4 - TGTGCCAGCAGCTTAGCGCCCGGGGATCGTGGGCGGGCAGATACGCAGTATTTT CASSLAPGDRGRADTQYF
TRBJ1-4 - TRBV2 - TGTGCCAGCAGTGAATGGGGGACACCAACGGAATCACTGTTTTTT CASSEWGTPTESLFF
TRBJ2-2 - TRBV5-1 - TGCGCCAGCAGCTGGGACTTCCTGGATGCCGGGGAGCTGTTTTTT CASSWDFLDAGELFF
TRBJ1-1 few TRBV19 - TGTGCCAGTAGTATGATCGGGGAGGGCGAAGCTTTCTTT CASSMIGEGEAFF
TRBJ1-1 few TRBV10-3 - TGTGCCATCAGTGATGGGTCCAGCCACACTGAAGCTTTCTTT CAISDGSSHTEAFF
TRBJ1-5 - TRBV19 - TGTGCCAGTAGTATAGAGGGTCGGCGGTCTCGCAATCAGCCCCAGCATTTT CASSIEGRRSRNQPQHF
TRBJ2-7 - TRBV9 TRBD2 TGTGCCAGCAGCGTAGAAAAGAGCGGGAGGGCCTACGAGCAGTACTTC CASSVEKSGRAYEQYF
TRBJ1-5 few TRBV27 - TGTGCCAGCAGTTTATTGTCGGGGAGCAATCAGCCCCAGCATTTT CASSLLSGSNQPQHF
TRBJ2-7 - TRBV4-2 - TGTGCCAGCAGCCAAGCTCAAATTCAGGGGACCAGAGGCTACGAGCAGTACTTC CASSQAQIQGTRGYEQYF
TRBJ1-3 few TRBV7-9 TRBD1 TGTGCCAGCAGCTCCCCGGGACAGGGAATAAACACCATATATTTT CASSSPGQGINTIYF
TRBJ2-6 - TRBV7-9 - TGTGCCAGCAGCTTAGAAGCAGCCGGCTCTGGGGCCAACGTCCTGACTTTC CASSLEAAGSGANVLTF
TRBJ1-2 few TRBV12-3/TRBV12-4 - TGTGCCAGCAGTTGGGGGAACTATGGCTACACCTTC CASSWGNYGYTF
TRBJ2-7 - TRBV7-9 TRBD2 TGTGCCAGCAGTCGTAGCGGGAGGCCCTCCTACGAGCAGTACTTC CASSRSGRPSYEQYF
TRBJ2-5 few TRBV7-6 - TGTGCCAGCAGCTTAGCGCCCAGGGAAGAGACCCAGTACTTC CASSLAPREETQYF